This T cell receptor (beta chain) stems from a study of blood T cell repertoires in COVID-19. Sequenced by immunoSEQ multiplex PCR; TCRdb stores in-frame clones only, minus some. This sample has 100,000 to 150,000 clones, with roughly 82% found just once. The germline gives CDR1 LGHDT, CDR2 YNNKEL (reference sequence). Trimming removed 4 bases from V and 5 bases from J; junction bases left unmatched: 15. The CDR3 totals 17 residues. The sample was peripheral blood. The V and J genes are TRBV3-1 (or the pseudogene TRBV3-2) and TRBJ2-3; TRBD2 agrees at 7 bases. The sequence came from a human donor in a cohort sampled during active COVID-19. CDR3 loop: CASSRSATREFGDTQYF. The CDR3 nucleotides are TGTGCCAGCAGCCGAAGTGCGACGCGGGAGTTTGGAGATACGCAGTATTTT.